This T cell receptor beta chain was identified in a study of Ad26.COV2.S vaccination and SARS-CoV-2 variants. Overall study context: The study gave Ad26.COV2.S intramuscularly, once or twice 56 days apart. Study findings and constraints: Reported post-vaccination CD8+ and CD4+ T cell responses to spike showed substantial breadth.

Points on this clone: What it recognizes is unknown.

Measured with immunoSEQ multiplex PCR; TCRdb has only the in-frame clones, and not every one. The sample records roughly 680,000 clones, around 92% being singletons. The germline V and J ends were trimmed by 4 bases and 5 bases, with 12 bases remaining between them. The CDR3 runs to 13 residues. CDR1 and CDR2 (germline): MNHEY, SMNVEV (reference sequence). Treatment given: around 19 received Ad26.COV2.S at low or high dose, single or two shots; several received placebo; per-sample allocation not given. Day 63 after the first injection of vaccine or placebo was the sampling time. Donor was an adult aged 18-55 years in Boston. The vaccine delivered Wuhan-strain SARS-CoV-2 spike through an Ad26 vector.

The sample consisted of peripheral blood, taken in a trial of Ad26.COV2.S vaccine versus placebo. The sequence was collected from a person between 18 and 65 years old who received the Ad26.COV2.S COVID-19 vaccine or a placebo. The rearrangement uses TRBV27 and TRBJ2-7; a possible D gene is TRBD2 (5 bases). The CDR3 nucleotides read TGTGCCAGCAGTTACCTAGCTGCCGACGAGCAGTACTTC. Translation: CASSYLAADEQYF.